This T cell receptor (beta chain) appears in the sequencing data of a study of OX40 agonist ivuxolimab in advanced cancers. Study information: Patient treatment consisted of intravenous ivuxolimab administration every 2 weeks at 0.01 to 10 mg/kg.

The data were produced by immunoSEQ multiplex PCR, yet TCRdb's version contains in-frame clones alone and is incomplete. Altogether more than 50,000 clones are present, about 76% being singletons, with the ten largest covering roughly 1.1%. The CDR3 covers 12 residues. Looked up from germline, CDR1 is SGHRS and CDR2 is YFSETQ. The V end was cut by 5 bases, the J end by 5 bases, with 10 bases between. This sample comprised CD4+ or CD8+ T cells sorted from blood, obtained in a trial of the OX40 agonist ivuxolimab. V usage is TRBV5-1 and J usage is TRBJ2-5, with D unclear. This clonotype was sampled from an adult with an advanced solid tumor such as melanoma, head and neck, liver or kidney cancer. CDR3 sequence: CASSYGVETQYF. In DNA, the CDR3 is TGCGCCAGCAGTTATGGCGTGGAGACCCAGTACTTC. The entire variable domain, with the rest obtained from reference TRBV5-1 and TRBJ2-5, is as follows: KAGVTQTPRYLIKTRGQQVTLSCSPISGHRSVSWYQQTPGQGLQFLFEYFSETQRNKGNFPGRFSGRQFSNSRSEMNVSTLELGDSALYLCASSYGVETQYFGPGTRLLVL.